These 15 T cell receptor beta chains were sequenced from one sample in a study of cytomegalovirus exposure and HLA in healthy donors. TCRdb's copy holds only in-frame clones and misses some; the assay was immunoSEQ multiplex PCR. The sample consists of about 130,000 clones, roughly 89% of them appearing once. Sequenced sample: PBMCs. The receptors were gathered from a woman between 18 and 29 years old in good health and CMV-seropositive.

The chain couples TRBV4-2 to TRBJ2-7; 12 positions match TRBD2. CDR1 and CDR2 (germline): LGHNA, YNFKEQ. The CDR3 has 16 amino acids. With 3 bases clipped from V and 2 bases from J, the junction kept 5 bases outside the gene matches. CDR3 nucleotides: TGTGCCAGCAGCCAGGAATCTAGCGGGGGGGCCTACGAGCAGTACTTC. Its protein product is CASSQESSGGAYEQYF.

The CDR3 here is CAWSAQYYEQYF. CDR3 in DNA: TGTGCCTGGAGCGCCCAGTATTACGAGCAGTACTTC. The chain combines TRBV30 with TRBJ2-7; no firm D call. This CDR3 comprises 12 residues. Germline V CDR1 and CDR2: GTSNPN, SVGIG (reference sequence). Trimming removed 3 bases from V and 4 bases from J, with 10 bases in between.

V usage is TRBV7-9 and J usage is TRBJ2-1; 9 bases agree with TRBD1. This CDR3 contains 16 residues. Trimming took 5 bases from V and 6 from J; bases not matched to a gene: 11. CDR1 and CDR2 from the germline V gene are SEHNR and FQNEAQ (reference sequence). The CDR3 loop is CASSAGTGKWANEQFF. CDR3 DNA: TGTGCCAGCAGCGCAGGGACAGGGAAGTGGGCCAATGAGCAGTTCTTC.

This chain links TRBV19 with TRBJ1-5; possibly TRBD1 for D (5 bases). V gave up 3 bases and J gave up 1 base, with 10 bases separating them. The CDR3 runs to 15 residues. Germline V gives CDR1 LNHDA, CDR2 SQIVND (reference sequence). The CDR3 region is CASSIYSGSNQPQHF. The CDR3 coding sequence is TGTGCCAGTAGTATTTATTCAGGGAGCAATCAGCCCCAGCATTTT.

The CDR3 DNA reads as TGTGCCAGCAGCGGGGGACAGGGGTTGGGCGGCTACACCTTC. Protein product: CASSGGQGLGGYTF. The chain links TRBV5-6 to TRBJ1-2; 10 bases fit TRBD1. The CDR3 covers 14 residues. Losses at the gene ends were 4 bases for V and 8 bases for J; bases not matched to a gene: 8. Germline assignment: CDR1 SGHDT and CDR2 YYEEEE.

The chain's CDR3 is CASSPPGLAGREQYF. CDR3 coding DNA: TGCGCCAGCAGCCCCCCGGGACTAGCGGGGCGGGAGCAGTACTTC. The chain recombines TRBV5-1 with TRBJ2-7; 13 bases align to TRBD2. There are 15 residues in the CDR3. The J segment lost 7 bases and the V segment lost 4 bases, leaving 8 bases of the junction unmatched. Germline-derived CDR1 and CDR2 are SGHRS and YFSETQ.

The chain is built from TRBV4-2 and TRBJ2-1; tentatively, D is TRBD1 (5 bases). Germline V CDR1 and CDR2: LGHNA, YNFKEQ. CDR3 size: 16 residues. V dropped 1 base and J dropped 4 bases, with 14 bases sitting between them. CDR3 sequence: CASSQGMAGLYNEQFF. The CDR3 DNA reads as TGTGCCAGCAGCCAAGGGATGGCAGGGTTGTACAATGAGCAGTTCTTC.

This sequence joins TRBV7-9 and TRBJ1-5; no reliable D call. CDR1 is SEHNR, CDR2 FQNEAQ, per germline (reference sequence). This CDR3 has 13 amino acids. Trimming stripped 11 bases from V and 2 bases from J, with 13 bases between. The CDR3 DNA sequence: TGTGCCGCGACTTCGTTGGGCAATCAGCCCCAGCATTTT. It yields the protein CAATSLGNQPQHF.

The chain is built from TRBV7-2 and TRBJ1-4, with D perhaps TRBD1 (5 bases). This CDR3 region has 15 residues. V lost 4 bases and J lost 4, with 13 bases in between. Germline V gene data show CDR1 as SGHTA and CDR2 as FQGNSA. The CDR3 DNA is TGTGCCAGCAGCTCAACAGGCAGGTTTAATGAAAAACTGTTTTTT. Translation: CASSSTGRFNEKLFF.

This chain joins TRBV7-2 and TRBJ2-2; TRBD2 matches at 11 bases. The CDR3 consists of 15 residues. J gave up 7 bases and V 5 bases, and 6 bases lay outside the gene matches. Germline CDR1 and CDR2: SGHTA and FQGNSA. The CDR3 region has the DNA TGTGCCAGCAGCACTAGCGGGGGAATGGGCGGGGAGCTGTTTTTT. Its protein product is CASSTSGGMGGELFF.

The chain links TRBV7-9 to TRBJ2-1; 7 nucleotides line up with TRBD2. This CDR3 contains 15 residues. CDR1 SEHNR and CDR2 FQNEAQ come from the germline V gene (reference sequence). Trimming cost V 4 bases and J 5 bases; bases outside gene matches: 8. CDR3 amino acids: CASSSPSGVDNEQFF. Here the CDR3 DNA reads TGTGCCAGCAGCTCGCCGAGCGGGGTGGACAATGAGCAGTTCTTC.

This chain connects TRBV19 to TRBJ2-7; a weak D match, TRBD2 (7 bases). CDR3 length: 14 residues. Trimming removed 1 base from V and 5 bases from J, with 12 bases in between. Looked up from germline, CDR1 is LNHDA and CDR2 is SQIVND (reference sequence). CDR3: CASSIGGGLDEQYF. The CDR3 region has the DNA TGTGCCAGTAGTATAGGCGGGGGCTTAGACGAGCAGTACTTC.

The chain links TRBV6-5 to TRBJ2-3, with 10 bases aligning to TRBD2. Per the germline V gene, CDR1 is MNHEY and CDR2 is SVGAGI. The J segment lost 5 bases and the V segment lost 4 bases, leaving 6 bases of the junction unmatched. This CDR3 has 15 residues. CDR3 nucleotides: TGTGCCAGCAGTTTAGCGGGGGGACGGGGAGATACGCAGTATTTT. Its translation: CASSLAGGRGDTQYF.

This clone has just one count. The rearrangement uses TRBV7-9 and TRBJ2-7; 9 bases map to TRBD1. The CDR3 sequence is 14 residues long. Germline CDR1 and CDR2: SEHNR and FQNEAQ (reference sequence). J was trimmed by 5 bases and V by 5 bases; bases with no gene match: 7. This CDR3 reads CASSTRQGGDEQYF. The CDR3 coding sequence is TGTGCCAGCAGCACCCGACAGGGGGGGGACGAGCAGTACTTC. The complete variable domain, with remaining parts taken from reference TRBV7-9 and TRBJ2-7, reads DTGVSQNPRHKITKRGQNVTFRCDPISEHNRLYWYRQTLGQGPEFLTYFQNEAQLEKSRLLSDRFSAERPKGSFSTLEIQRTEQGDSAMYLCASSTRQGGDEQYFGPGTRLTVT.

Only one count was recorded for this clone. The chain carries TRBV5-5 and TRBJ2-3; possibly TRBD1 for D (6 bases). V dropped 1 base and J dropped 2 bases, with 14 bases sitting between them. The CDR3 runs 16 residues. Germline V CDR1 and CDR2: SGHKS, YYEKEE (reference sequence). The CDR3 DNA reads TGTGCCAGCAGCTTGTCAGGGGACACCTACACAGATACGCAGTATTTT. Translated, it gives CASSLSGDTYTDTQYF.